This T cell receptor beta chain was captured by sequencing in a study of beta chain features in type 1 diabetes. Study observations and caveats: There was no resolution here of whether HLA type influences TCRB rearrangement. Overrepresentation of cells with high TCR expression could result from cDNA sequencing. Moderate but significant shortening of TCRB CDR3s was recorded in all four CD4+ subsets from Type 1 diabetes patients.

TCRB transcripts that were expressed got sequenced, as all of the isolated RNA had been reverse transcribed. This table comes from immunoSEQ multiplex PCR, and its TCRdb copy is limited to in-frame clones, with some not included. The data contain roughly 330,000 clones, roughly 14% of them singletons. As for this clone: Its antigen remains unknown.

The germline V gene encodes CDR1 LNHNV and CDR2 YYDKDF (reference sequence). There are 16 residues in the CDR3. With V trimmed by 5 bases and J by 7 bases, 13 bases remained unmatched. This clonotype originated in a woman between 18 and 30 years old with type 1 diabetes. Sequenced input: naive CD4+ T cells from blood. This chain uses TRBV15 with TRBJ2-1; 8 nucleotides line up with TRBD1. CDR3 nucleotides: TGTGCCACCAGCGGGGGCAGGGGGCGGTTGGTGAATGAGCAGTTCTTC. This codes for CATSGGRGRLVNEQFF.